This T cell receptor beta chain was captured by sequencing in a study of shared clonotypes between healthy human individuals. The J segment lost 10 bases and the V segment lost 6 bases, leaving 13 bases of the junction unmatched. This CDR3 comprises 15 residues. CDR1 is SGHAT, CDR2 FQNNGV, per germline. Here immunoSEQ multiplex PCR was the method, and the copy in TCRdb shows in-frame clones only, minus some. The sample has about 2.4 million clones, roughly 93% seen once. Sequencing was done on a sample of naive CD4+ T cells from PBMCs. Regarding subset: CD45RA+ positively selected. The sequence derives from a man between 18 and 35 years old in good health. Some clones in this sample may be carry-over from other donors' samples. The chain is built from TRBV11-2 and TRBJ2-3; 10 nucleotides match TRBD2. The CDR3 protein is CASRVSGRAQLSQYF. CDR3 DNA sequence: TGTGCCAGCAGGGTAAGCGGGAGGGCCCAACTCTCGCAGTATTTT.